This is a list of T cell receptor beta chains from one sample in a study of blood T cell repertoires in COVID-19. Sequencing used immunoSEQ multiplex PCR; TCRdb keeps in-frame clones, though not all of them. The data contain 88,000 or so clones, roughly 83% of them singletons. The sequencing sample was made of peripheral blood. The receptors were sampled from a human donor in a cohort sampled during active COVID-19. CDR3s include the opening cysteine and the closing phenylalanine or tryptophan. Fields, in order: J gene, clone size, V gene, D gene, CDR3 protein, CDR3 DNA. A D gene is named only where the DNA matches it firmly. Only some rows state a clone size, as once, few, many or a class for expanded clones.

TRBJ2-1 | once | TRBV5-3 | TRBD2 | CARSLPGLAVIGNEQFF | TGTGCCAGAAGTTTACCGGGACTAGCGGTCATAGGTAATGAGCAGTTCTTC
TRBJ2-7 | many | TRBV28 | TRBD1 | CASSLFSGGLYEQYF | TGTGCCAGCAGTTTATTTTCAGGGGGTCTCTACGAGCAGTACTTC
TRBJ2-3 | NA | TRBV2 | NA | CASSFPDTQYF | TGTGCCAGCAGCTTCCCGGATACGCAGTATTTT
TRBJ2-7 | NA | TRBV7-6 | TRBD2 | CASSFSAASGPDYEQYF | TGTGCCAGCAGCTTTTCCGCCGCTAGCGGACCAGACTACGAGCAGTACTTC
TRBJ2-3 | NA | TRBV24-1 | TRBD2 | CATSESSSGYYTDTQYF | TGTGCCACCAGTGAGTCCTCTAGCGGTTACTACACAGATACGCAGTATTTT
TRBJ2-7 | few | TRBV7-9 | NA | CASSLGRGEQYF | TGTGCCAGCAGCTTAGGAAGAGGCGAGCAGTACTTC
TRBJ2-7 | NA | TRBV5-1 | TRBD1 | CASSRTGGFSYEQYF | TGCGCCAGCAGCCGGACAGGGGGGTTCTCCTACGAGCAGTACTTC
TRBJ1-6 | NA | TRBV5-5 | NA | CASSPGTYNSPLHF | TGTGCCAGCAGCCCCGGGACCTATAATTCACCCCTCCACTTT
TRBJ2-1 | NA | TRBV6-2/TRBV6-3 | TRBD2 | CASSRTSGSLPSYNEQFF | TGTGCCAGCAGTAGGACTAGCGGGTCCCTCCCCTCCTACAATGAGCAGTTCTTC
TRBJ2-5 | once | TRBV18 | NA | CASSRDTLVIETQYF | TGTGCCAGCTCCCGGGACACCCTCGTCATAGAGACCCAGTACTTC
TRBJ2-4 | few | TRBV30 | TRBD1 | CAWTRTGRMGAKNIQYF | TGTGCCTGGACAAGGACAGGCCGTATGGGAGCCAAAAACATTCAGTACTTC
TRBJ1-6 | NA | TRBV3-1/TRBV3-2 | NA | CASSQDPRGRSYNSPLHF | TGTGCCAGCAGCCAAGATCCGCGAGGGCGCTCCTATAATTCACCCCTCCACTTT
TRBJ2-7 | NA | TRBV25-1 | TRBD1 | CASSESRTGGIKQYF | TGTGCCAGCAGTGAATCCCGGACAGGGGGTATCAAGCAGTACTTC
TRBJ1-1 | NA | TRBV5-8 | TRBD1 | CASSPGQGDEAFF | TGTGCCAGCAGCCCAGGACAGGGCGACGAAGCTTTCTTT
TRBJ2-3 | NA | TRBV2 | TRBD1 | CASSDPRGPDTQYF | TGTGCCAGCAGCGACCCGAGGGGGCCCGATACGCAGTATTTT
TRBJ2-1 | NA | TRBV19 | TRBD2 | CASAGTSGMPTYNEQFF | TGTGCCAGTGCCGGGACTAGCGGGATGCCCACCTACAATGAGCAGTTCTTC
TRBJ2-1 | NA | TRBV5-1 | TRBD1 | CASSPTGGPYNEQFF | TGCGCCAGCAGCCCGACAGGGGGCCCCTACAATGAGCAGTTCTTC
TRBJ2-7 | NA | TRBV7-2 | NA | CASSLSSSYEQYF | TGTGCCAGCAGCTTAAGTTCTAGCTACGAGCAGTACTTC
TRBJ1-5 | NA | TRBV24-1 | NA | CATSDFPGRSNQPQHF | TGTGCCACCAGTGATTTTCCAGGGAGGAGCAATCAGCCCCAGCATTTT
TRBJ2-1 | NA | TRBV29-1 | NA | CSAAVGQVSYNEQFF | TGCAGCGCCGCTGTGGGTCAGGTCTCCTACAATGAGCAGTTCTTC
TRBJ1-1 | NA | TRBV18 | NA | CASSPERGGEAFF | TGTGCCAGCTCACCAGAGCGGGGAGGGGAAGCTTTCTTT
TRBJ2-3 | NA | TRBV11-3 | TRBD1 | CASSLRGHTDTQYF | TGTGCCAGCAGCCTCAGGGGGCACACAGATACGCAGTATTTT
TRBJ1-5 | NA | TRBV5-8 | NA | CASSPHEAPQHF | TGTGCCAGCAGCCCGCATGAGGCCCCCCAGCATTTT
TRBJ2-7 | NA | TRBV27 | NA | CASRQLSPPEQYF | TGTGCCAGCAGGCAGTTGTCCCCACCCGAGCAGTACTTC
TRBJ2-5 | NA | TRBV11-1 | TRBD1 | CASSISRGRETQYF | TGTGCCAGCAGCATCAGCAGGGGGCGGGAGACCCAGTACTTC